This TCR beta chain was found in a study of blood T cell repertoires in COVID-19 (dated by TCRdb to 2018 to 2020). With respect to the entire study: Collaborator samples came from the United States, Italy and Spain and covered acute and convalescent phases of COVID-19. Samples were obtained from the ongoing ImmuneRACE study (first 160 participants) and from about 1,300 subjects provided by 6 global collaborators. HLA class I and class II types, where available, came from metadata supplied by the sample provider rather than from assay-based typing. The material from the prospective study consisted of cDNA or gDNA derived from T cells, B-cell-depleted T cells, or PBMCs. The repertoires were made available in a free public database intended to serve as a resource for research on the immune response to SARS-CoV-2. The dataset comprised deeply sampled blood TCRbeta repertoires from subjects exposed to, actively infected with, or recovered from COVID-19. Nearly every sample came with metadata listing a de-identified subject ID, COVID-19 status, age in years and sex. On the study overall, not on this receptor specifically: The amount of clinical and demographic metadata varied by source and participant and was provided uncurated.

A note on this clone: Its antigen remains unidentified. Base qualities were left out, and no much larger clone turns up one base away.

Whole blood was collected in K2EDTA tubes by collaborating institutions according to the institutions' own protocols. Collaborator samples were shipped for TCRbeta analysis as frozen whole blood, isolated PBMCs, or DNA extracted from either sample type. CDR1 and CDR2 are drawn from the germline V gene: SGHRS, YFSETQ. From V the trimming removes 0 bases and from J it removes 4 bases, while the gene matches leave 9 bases of the junction unaccounted for. The CDR3 covers 17 residues, taking in both the cysteine and the phenylalanine. The CDR3 DNA has 51 bases and is translated from base 1. TCRbeta CDR3 regions were amplified from genomic DNA using the immunoSEQ Assay, a bias-controlled multiplex PCR. On the study's bioinformatics: Within the assay, amplification of reference gene primers was used to estimate how many nucleated cells each sample contained. Sequence reads were collapsed and filtered to measure the absolute abundance of every unique TCRbeta CDR3 rearrangement. Productive Simpson clonality was computed per sample as the square root of Simpson's diversity index over productive rearrangements. This immuneACCESS table, as held by TCRdb, lists in-frame sequences with V and J called but not all clones. Of the missing ones, under half trace to an unresolved V gene in checked studies; the others have no known cause. From that table come the V and J calls and clone size; the DNA was used to work out D and trimming. The sample table records about 73,000 clones; about nine tenths of these occur just once. Of the sample, approximately 4.9% is held by the ten largest clones.

Material: peripheral blood. This TCR came from a woman aged 18 to 35 with acute or convalescent COVID-19. The rearrangement joined TRBV5-1 to TRBJ1-2; 10 junctional bases match TRBD1. The CDR3 region reads CASSLATGTGETYGYTF. The DNA sequence follows: TGCGCCAGCAGCTTGGCAACCGGGACAGGGGAAACCTATGGCTACACCTTC.